Each of the 31 T cell receptor beta chains below was sequenced from the same sample in a study of OX40 agonist ivuxolimab in advanced cancers. Assay: immunoSEQ multiplex PCR; the TCRdb copy retains only in-frame clones and omits some. Seen here are roughly 48,000 clones, 82% observed once, and the top ten hold about 2.1%. The sequencing used CD4+ or CD8+ T cells sorted from blood, collected in a trial of the OX40 agonist ivuxolimab. The receptor source for this set is an adult with an advanced solid tumor such as melanoma, head and neck, liver or kidney cancer.

J is TRBJ2-5 and V is TRBV5-4, with a possible D match to TRBD1 (6 bases). Germline CDR1 reads SGHNT; CDR2 reads YYREEE (reference sequence). CDR3 length equals 14 residues. Trimming took off 0 bases at V and 3 bases at J, with 9 bases between the two ends. The chain's CDR3 is CASSLGAGEETQYF. CDR3 bases: TGTGCCAGCAGCTTGGGGGCAGGGGAAGAGACCCAGTACTTC.

The CDR3, as DNA: TGCGCCAGCAGCTTGGAGGGACTAGCGAGCGGCTGGGGGTTTGGGCAGTTCTTC. Translation gives CASSLEGLASGWGFGQFF. The chain couples TRBV5-1 to TRBJ2-1, with 10 nucleotides matching TRBD2. The germline V gene encodes CDR1 SGHRS and CDR2 YFSETQ. With V trimmed by 0 bases and J by 12 bases, 18 bases remained unmatched. The CDR3 is 18 residues long.

In DNA, the CDR3 is TGTGCCAGTAGTATAGGCAGGGACTACGAGCAGTACTTC. Encoded protein: CASSIGRDYEQYF. This chain uses TRBV19 with TRBJ2-7, with D perhaps matching TRBD1 (5 bases). Germline V gives CDR1 LNHDA, CDR2 SQIVND (reference sequence). V dropped 1 base and J dropped 3 bases, with 7 bases sitting between them. The CDR3 is 13 residues long.

This chain uses TRBV7-8 with TRBJ2-4; D is unresolved. The V end lost 1 base, the J end lost 7 bases, and 11 bases lay between the germline ends. From germline, CDR1 is SGHVS and CDR2 FQNEAQ. This CDR3 comprises 14 residues. CDR3 bases: TGTGCCAGCAGCTTAGGACCTCGAGAGAACATTCAGTACTTC. It yields the protein CASSLGPRENIQYF.

The rearrangement joins TRBV5-4 to TRBJ2-1; D is perhaps TRBD1 or TRBD2 (5 bases each). V was clipped by 0 bases and J by 9 bases, with 7 bases between them. The germline CDR1 and CDR2 sequences are SGHNT and YYREEE (reference sequence). This CDR3 is built from 12 residues. The CDR3 DNA is TGTGCCAGCAGCTTGGAGAGGGGTGAGCAGTTCTTC. Translation: CASSLERGEQFF.

V is TRBV11-2 and J is TRBJ2-7, with 9 bases identical to TRBD2. Losses at the gene ends were 4 bases for V and 3 bases for J; bases not matched to a gene: 4. Germline lookup yields CDR1 SGHAT and CDR2 FQNNGV. This CDR3 is 14 amino acids long. CDR3 amino acids: CASSSAGGLYEQYF. For the CDR3, the DNA is TGTGCCAGCAGCTCAGCGGGGGGCCTCTACGAGCAGTACTTC.

The V call is TRBV6-5, the J call TRBJ1-2; D is unclear. The V end was cut by 2 bases, the J end by 6 bases, with 13 bases between. The germline V gene has CDR1 MNHEY and CDR2 SVGAGI. The CDR3 runs to 14 residues. The CDR3 DNA reads as TGTGCCAGCAGTTACGATCGGGTTGGAGATGGCTACACCTTC. Translating it yields CASSYDRVGDGYTF.

This clone came up once. The chain carries TRBV6-6 and TRBJ1-2, with a weak D call TRBD1 (5 bases). V shed 1 base and J shed 3 bases, with 12 bases lying between them. The germline V gene has CDR1 MNHNY and CDR2 SVGAGI (reference sequence). This CDR3 has 15 amino acids. The CDR3 nucleotides read TGTGCCAGCAGTTACTTGGTTTGGGGGTACTATGGCTACACCTTC. Translating it yields CASSYLVWGYYGYTF.

This CDR3 is CASGRGVSADTQYF. The CDR3 nucleotides read TGTGCCAGCGGCAGGGGGGTGAGTGCAGATACGCAGTATTTT. This chain links TRBV7-8 with TRBJ2-3, with D possibly matching TRBD1 (7 bases). Trimming removed 8 bases at V and 4 bases at J, with 16 bases between. Germline values: CDR1 SGHVS, CDR2 FQNEAQ. CDR3 length: 14 amino acids.

The CDR3 region has the DNA TGTGCCAGCAGCCCATCCGGGGAAATCTATGGCTACACCTTC. This translates into CASSPSGEIYGYTF. The genes are TRBV28 and TRBJ1-2; D gene uncertain. Germline assignment: CDR1 MDHEN and CDR2 SYDVKM. This CDR3 has 14 residues. Trimming shortened V by 6 bases and J by 4 bases, and 15 bases separated the two germline ends.

The chain is built from TRBV28 and TRBJ2-7, with 7 bases identical to TRBD1. Germline V CDR1 and CDR2: MDHEN, SYDVKM. The CDR3 has 15 amino acids. Germline trimming cut 3 bases from V and 2 bases from J; bases unmatched to any gene: 7. The CDR3 DNA follows: TGTGCCAGCAGTTTCCCCGAAGGGGGCACCTACGAGCAGTACTTC. It specifies CASSFPEGGTYEQYF.

This clone appeared once. The genes are TRBV6-5 and TRBJ1-5; TRBD1 agrees at 10 bases. The V gene end was trimmed by 6 bases and the J gene end by 3 bases; junction bases not matched to a gene: 5. The germline CDR1 and CDR2 sequences are MNHEY and SVGAGI. The CDR3 runs to 15 residues. The CDR3 DNA reads as TGTGCCAGCAGCCATGGGACAGGGGCCAATCAGCCCCAGCATTTT. The encoded protein is CASSHGTGANQPQHF.

This clone occurred once. The chain joins TRBV18 to TRBJ2-1; D is perhaps TRBD2 (6 bases). The CDR3 totals 15 residues. V was pared by 2 bases and J by 3 bases, with 11 bases between. CDR1 and CDR2 (germline): KGHSH, LQKENI. The CDR3 reads CASSPEREDYNEQFF. The CDR3 coding sequence is TGTGCCAGCTCACCAGAGAGGGAGGACTACAATGAGCAGTTCTTC.

This chain joins TRBV29-1 and TRBJ2-1, with TRBD1 as a possible D gene (6 bases). The CDR3 is 15 residues long. The V and J ends lost 6 bases and 5 bases respectively, with 20 bases between them. Germline CDR1 SQVTM, CDR2 ANQGSEA. This CDR3 reads CSVRKGEFMNNEQFF. CDR3 DNA: TGCAGCGTAAGAAAGGGGGAGTTCATGAACAATGAGCAGTTCTTC.

This sequence joins TRBV6-6 and TRBJ2-7, with 12 bases fitting TRBD2. After removal of 8 bases from V and 5 bases from J, the junction contained 1 base not matched to a gene. CDR1 and CDR2 (germline): MNHNY, SVGAGI (reference sequence). The CDR3 extends over 12 amino acids. DNA of the CDR3: TGTGCCAGCCGGACTAGCGGGAACGAGCAGTACTTC. It encodes CASRTSGNEQYF.

The chain joins TRBV30 to TRBJ2-1; TRBD2 aligns across 9 bases. J gave up 8 bases and V 3 bases, and 14 bases lay outside the gene matches. CDR1 is GTSNPN and CDR2 is SVGIG in the germline V gene (reference sequence). This CDR3 contains 16 residues. The CDR3 reads CAWRKTSGPQGHEQFF. CDR3 nucleotides: TGTGCCTGGAGGAAGACTAGCGGTCCCCAAGGCCATGAGCAGTTCTTC.

The rearrangement joins TRBV11-3 to TRBJ1-1; no clear D. CDR3 length: 15 amino acids. V lost 2 bases and J 4 bases, leaving 14 bases between the germline ends. Germline V gene sequence: CDR1 SGHNT, CDR2 YENEEA. CDR3 DNA: TGTGCCAGCAGCTTACGGGGAGACCTAGGCACTGAAGCTTTCTTT. Protein sequence: CASSLRGDLGTEAFF.

The chain couples TRBV9 to TRBJ2-1, with 8 bases fitting TRBD2. The CDR3 has 19 residues. CDR1 SGDLS and CDR2 YYNGEE come from the germline V gene. The V gene end was trimmed by 0 bases and the J gene end by 0 bases; junction bases not matched to a gene: 11. The CDR3 DNA follows: TGTGCCAGCAGCGTAGGATTAGCGGGGTCCCGGGACTCCTACAATGAGCAGTTCTTC. Translated: CASSVGLAGSRDSYNEQFF. Full variable domain (missing parts from reference TRBV9 and TRBJ2-1): DSGVTQTPKHLITATGQRVTLRCSPRSGDLSVYWYQQSLDQGLQFLIQYYNGEERAKGNILERFSAQQFPDLHSELNLSSLELGDSALYFCASSVGLAGSRDSYNEQFFGPGTRLTVL.

The chain uses TRBV11-2 and TRBJ2-5, with D perhaps matching TRBD1 (5 bases). This CDR3 spans 16 amino acids. Trimming pared 4 bases from V and 2 bases from J, leaving 17 bases between. In germline, CDR1 is SGHAT, CDR2 FQNNGV. CDR3 protein: CASSSFKGKGQETQYF. The CDR3 nucleotides are TGTGCCAGCAGCTCTTTTAAGGGGAAGGGGCAAGAGACCCAGTACTTC.

The rearrangement uses TRBV10-2 and TRBJ2-7; D may be TRBD1 or TRBD2 (5 bases each). V lost 10 bases to trimming and J lost 6 bases, with 19 bases between them. The CDR3 loop spans 13 amino acids. The germline V gene has CDR1 WSHSY and CDR2 SAAADI. CDR3: CATGRETAGEQYF. For the CDR3, the DNA is TGCGCCACCGGCAGGGAAACTGCGGGCGAGCAGTACTTC.

V is TRBV6-1 and J is TRBJ2-3; 7 positions match TRBD2. Germline V gene lookup returns CDR1 MNHNS and CDR2 SASEGT. The CDR3 is made up of 14 amino acids. Losses at the gene ends were 4 bases for V and 0 bases for J; bases not matched to a gene: 1. The chain's CDR3 is CASSGGGSTDTQYF. The DNA for the CDR3 is TGTGCCAGCAGTGGCGGGGGAAGCACAGATACGCAGTATTTT.

This clone was seen a few times. The chain carries TRBV7-2 and TRBJ1-1; D ambiguous. Germline CDR1 SGHTA, CDR2 FQGNSA. V was pared by 2 bases and J by 1 base, with 8 bases between. This CDR3 is built from 14 residues. Written as DNA, the CDR3 is TGTGCCAGCAGCTTATCCCTCGGGAACACTGAAGCTTTCTTT. It encodes CASSLSLGNTEAFF.

The CDR3 loop is CASSGDRGSQETQYF. For the CDR3, the DNA is TGTGCCAGCAGTGGGGACAGGGGATCCCAAGAGACCCAGTACTTC. The chain recombines TRBV25-1 with TRBJ2-5; 10 nucleotides agree with TRBD1. The CDR3 has 15 residues. Germline assignment: CDR1 MGHDK and CDR2 SYGVNS. The V gene end was trimmed by 4 bases and the J gene end by 1 base; junction bases not matched to a gene: 3.

The chain joins TRBV15 to TRBJ2-1, with a possible D match to TRBD2 (7 bases). V lost 0 bases and J 12 bases, leaving 18 bases between the germline ends. The CDR3 spans 15 residues. Germline CDR1 is LNHNV and CDR2 is YYDKDF (reference sequence). The CDR3 coding sequence is TGTGCCACCAGCAGAGATCAGGGAGGGGGGGAACGGCAGTTCTTC. It encodes CATSRDQGGGERQFF.

This rearrangement joins TRBV7-2 to TRBJ1-1, with 12 bases identical to TRBD1. V shed 0 bases and J 0 bases; nucleotides not matched to a gene: 5. The CDR3 covers 18 residues. Germline V gene lookup returns CDR1 SGHTA and CDR2 FQGNSA. In DNA, the CDR3 is TGTGCCAGCAGCTTAGCGAAGGGGACAGGGGGCATGAACACTGAAGCTTTCTTT. This translates into CASSLAKGTGGMNTEAFF.

The V call is TRBV5-4, the J call TRBJ2-5; a weak D match, TRBD2 (5 bases). The CDR3 sequence is 15 residues long. V lost 4 bases, J lost 5 bases, and 18 bases lay in between. CDR1 SGHNT and CDR2 YYREEE come from the germline V gene (reference sequence). The CDR3 DNA sequence: TGTGCCAGCAGCGCCGGACTGGGAGATCGGGAGACCCAGTACTTC. Protein sequence: CASSAGLGDRETQYF.

The V and J genes are TRBV2 and TRBJ1-4, with a possible D match to TRBD1 (6 bases). The CDR3 totals 14 residues. V was pared by 4 bases and J by 3 bases, with 9 bases between. Germline CDR1 SNHLY, CDR2 FYNNEI. The CDR3 region has the DNA TGTGCCAGCAGTGCCAGGGGTGCTAATGAAAAACTGTTTTTT. Encoded protein: CASSARGANEKLFF.

This chain joins TRBV7-6 and TRBJ1-6; TRBD1 agrees at 9 bases. The CDR3 contains 15 residues. Germline loops: CDR1 SGHVS, CDR2 FNYEAQ. V was clipped by 1 base and J by 7 bases; unmatched bases: 2. The CDR3 protein is CASSLGTGVNSPLHF. Here the CDR3 DNA reads TGTGCCAGCAGCTTAGGGACAGGGGTCAATTCACCCCTCCACTTT.

This clone was seen only once. The V and J genes are TRBV15 and TRBJ2-3, with 7 positions matching TRBD2. From germline, CDR1 is LNHNV and CDR2 YYDKDF (reference sequence). This CDR3 has 16 residues. V lost 0 bases, J lost 6 bases, and 9 bases stayed unmatched. CDR3 DNA: TGTGCCACCAGCAGAGATCTTTTGACTAGCAGTGATACGCAGTATTTT. Protein sequence: CATSRDLLTSSDTQYF.

The chain carries TRBV6-6 and TRBJ2-1; 9 positions match TRBD2. V trimming: 2 bases; J trimming: 7 bases; junction bases outside the gene matches: 3. CDR3 length: 14 residues. Germline V gene sequence: CDR1 MNHNY, CDR2 SVGAGI (reference sequence). The CDR3 loop is CASSYGGGVNEQFF. The CDR3 nucleotides are TGTGCCAGCAGTTACGGCGGGGGGGTGAATGAGCAGTTCTTC.

A few counts support this clone. V usage is TRBV7-9 and J usage is TRBJ2-2, with 7 bases matching TRBD1. There are 17 residues in the CDR3. The junction had 11 bases not matched to a gene; V was cut back by 4 bases and J by 3 bases. Per germline, CDR1 SEHNR and CDR2 FQNEAQ (reference sequence). The CDR3, as DNA: TGTGCCAGCAGCTCCAGCGTACAGGGGTGGGACACCGGGGAGCTGTTTTTT. Its protein is CASSSSVQGWDTGELFF.